The 31 T cell receptor beta chains reported below all come from one sample, sequenced in a study of cytomegalovirus exposure and HLA in healthy donors. The study ran its PCR with 60 Vbeta and 13 Jbeta primers. This table comes from immunoSEQ multiplex PCR, and its TCRdb copy is limited to in-frame clones, with some not included. The repertoire holds about 160,000 clones, with 84% as singletons. Material for sequencing was PBMCs. These receptors originate from a man aged 30-40 years in good health and CMV-seronegative.

This rearrangement joins TRBV7-9 to TRBJ2-7, with 7 bases matching TRBD1. The length of the CDR3 is 15 residues. Germline CDR1 reads SEHNR; CDR2 reads FQNEAQ (reference sequence). The junction had 7 bases not matched to a gene; V was cut back by 4 bases and J by 1 base. The CDR3 loop reads CASSSSETGSYEQYF. The CDR3 DNA sequence: TGTGCCAGCAGCTCGAGCGAGACAGGGTCCTACGAGCAGTACTTC.

DNA of the CDR3: TGTGCCAGCAGTGACCCCAGGGGACCTAATGAAAAACTGTTTTTT. Translated: CASSDPRGPNEKLFF. The V gene is TRBV25-1, the J gene TRBJ1-4, with D perhaps TRBD1 (6 bases). Trimming left V 3 bases short and J 3 bases short, with 11 bases between. Germline V gene sequence: CDR1 MGHDK, CDR2 SYGVNS. The CDR3 sequence is 15 residues long. Drawing the rest from reference TRBV25-1 and TRBJ1-4, the complete variable domain is EADIYQTPRYLVIGTGKKITLECSQTMGHDKMYWYQQDPGMELHLIHYSYGVNSTEKGDLSSESTVSRIRTEHFPLTLESARPSHTSQYLCASSDPRGPNEKLFFGSGTQLSVL.

This chain uses TRBV5-6 with TRBJ1-5; D is undetermined. This CDR3 comprises 17 residues. Germline V gives CDR1 SGHDT, CDR2 YYEEEE. The V end lost 1 base, the J end lost 0 bases, and 14 bases lay between the germline ends. The CDR3 coding sequence is TGTGCCAGCAGCTTGTGGGGAGACCACTATAGCAATCAGCCCCAGCATTTT. Protein sequence: CASSLWGDHYSNQPQHF.

This chain joins TRBV5-4 and TRBJ1-1; maybe TRBD1 (6 bases). Looked up from germline, CDR1 is SGHNT and CDR2 is YYREEE (reference sequence). This CDR3 comprises 13 residues. V was cut by 5 bases and J by 1 base, with 9 bases left in between. The CDR3 DNA sequence: TGTGCCAGCAGTAGGGGGGGGAACACTGAAGCTTTCTTT. The encoded protein is CASSRGGNTEAFF.

This sequence joins TRBV11-2 and TRBJ2-7, with D possibly being TRBD1 (5 bases). The CDR3 runs 13 residues. From germline, CDR1 is SGHAT and CDR2 FQNNGV. The V end lost 5 bases, the J end lost 3 bases, and 11 bases lay between the germline ends. CDR3 loop: CASSPDTYYEQYF. CDR3 bases: TGTGCCAGCAGCCCGGACACATACTACGAGCAGTACTTC.

Here the CDR3 reads CASSSFTEAFF. The CDR3 DNA sequence: TGTGCCAGCAGTTCTTTTACTGAAGCTTTCTTT. The chain links TRBV11-1 to TRBJ1-1; D is unresolved. Germline V gene sequence: CDR1 SGHAT, CDR2 FQDESV (reference sequence). V lost 6 bases and J lost 5, with 7 bases in between. The CDR3 consists of 11 residues. Complete variable domain (other parts from reference TRBV11-1 and TRBJ1-1): EAEVAQSPRYKITEKSQAVAFWCDPISGHATLYWYRQILGQGPELLVQFQDESVVDDSQLPKDRFSAERLKGVDSTLKIQPAELGDSAMYLCASSSFTEAFFGQGTRLTVV.

The chain links TRBV5-4 to TRBJ2-7; tentatively, D is TRBD2 (5 bases). V was shortened by 0 bases and J by 0 bases, with 7 bases between the two germline ends. Germline V lookup: CDR1 SGHNT, CDR2 YYREEE (reference sequence). The CDR3 spans 14 residues. The CDR3 DNA sequence: TGTGCCAGCAGCTTGGGACTATACTCCTACGAGCAGTACTTC. It specifies CASSLGLYSYEQYF. The variable domain in full, with the rest retrieved from reference TRBV5-4 and TRBJ2-7, is ETGVTQSPTHLIKTRGQQVTLRCSSQSGHNTVSWYQQALGQGPQFIFQYYREEENGRGNFPPRFSGLQFPNYSSELNVNALELDDSALYLCASSLGLYSYEQYFGPGTRLTVT.

In the case of this clone: This CDR3 is also generated by other DNA sequences in the sample. CDR3 sequence reads: CSAWTGDNYGYTF. In nucleotides, the CDR3 is TGCAGCGCTTGGACAGGTGACAACTATGGCTACACCTTC. The V call is TRBV29-1, the J call TRBJ1-2; TRBD1 matches at 7 bases. Germline CDR1 reads SQVTM; CDR2 reads ANQGSEA. Trimming cost V 7 bases and J 2 bases; bases outside gene matches: 7. The CDR3 has 13 residues.

The rearrangement links TRBV7-2 to TRBJ2-7; TRBD2 matches 12 bases. J lost 3 bases, V lost 5 bases, and 5 bases had no gene match. Germline assignment: CDR1 SGHTA and CDR2 FQGNSA. The CDR3 contains 15 residues. The CDR3 nucleotides read TGTGCCAGCAGCCGAGAGACTAGCGGGAGCTACGAGCAGTACTTC. Its translation: CASSRETSGSYEQYF.

The V gene is TRBV28, the J gene TRBJ1-5, with TRBD1 as a possible D gene (5 bases). The CDR3 spans 13 residues. Germline lookup yields CDR1 MDHEN and CDR2 SYDVKM. Trimming took 8 bases from V and 0 from J, leaving 8 bases between them. The CDR3 here is CASQDNSNQPQHF. The CDR3 nucleotides are TGTGCCAGCCAGGACAATAGCAATCAGCCCCAGCATTTT.

The rearrangement joins TRBV30 to TRBJ2-5; 13 nucleotides line up with TRBD2. V gave up 3 bases and J gave up 4 bases; unmatched junction bases: 5. CDR1 GTSNPN and CDR2 SVGIG come from the germline V gene (reference sequence). CDR3 length: 15 amino acids. The CDR3 DNA is TGTGCCTGGAGCCCAGGACTAGCGGGGGCAGAGACCCAGTACTTC. Translation gives CAWSPGLAGAETQYF.

J is TRBJ1-2 and V is TRBV27, with D perhaps matching TRBD1 (5 bases). V was shortened by 0 bases and J by 4 bases, with 15 bases between the two germline ends. Germline V gives CDR1 MNHEY, CDR2 SMNVEV (reference sequence). The CDR3 has 16 residues. CDR3 sequence (DNA): TGTGCCAGCAGTTTATCGCTAACAGGCAATAGCTATGGCTACACCTTC. As protein: CASSLSLTGNSYGYTF.

In this sample, this clone turned up a few times. The rearrangement uses TRBV5-4 and TRBJ1-4; 11 bases match TRBD1. V was pared by 4 bases and J by 6 bases, with 5 bases of the junction left unmatched. The CDR3 consists of 15 residues. From germline, CDR1 is SGHNT and CDR2 YYREEE (reference sequence). DNA for the CDR3: TGTGCCAGCAGCCTCCCGGGACAGGGGGATGAAAAACTGTTTTTT. Its protein is CASSLPGQGDEKLFF.

This chain joins TRBV2 and TRBJ2-1; 15 bases are a match to TRBD2. Germline CDR1 and CDR2: SNHLY and FYNNEI. The CDR3 is 20 residues long. J was trimmed by 3 bases and V by 1 base; bases with no gene match: 10. The CDR3 bases are TGTGCCAGCAGTGAAGTGGTTCAGGGACTAGCGGGGGGTCTCTACAATGAGCAGTTCTTC. Protein: CASSEVVQGLAGGLYNEQFF.

The rearrangement links TRBV5-1 to TRBJ2-7, with 8 bases aligning to TRBD1. Looked up from germline, CDR1 is SGHRS and CDR2 is YFSETQ. The CDR3 has 14 residues. After removal of 0 bases from V and 2 bases from J, the junction contained 1 base not matched to a gene. The CDR3 coding sequence is TGCGCCAGCAGCTTGGGGACAGGGACCTACGAGCAGTACTTC. It translates to CASSLGTGTYEQYF.

This clone was counted a few times. The rearrangement uses TRBV19 and TRBJ1-5; 9 bases map to TRBD1. Germline-derived CDR1 and CDR2 are LNHDA and SQIVND (reference sequence). J gave up 5 bases and V 7 bases, and 9 bases lay outside the gene matches. This CDR3 is built from 15 residues. CDR3: CASTARDRVHQPQHF. The CDR3 region has the DNA TGTGCCAGTACCGCCCGGGACAGGGTTCATCAGCCCCAGCATTTT.

The chain couples TRBV13 to TRBJ1-3, with D unresolved. Trimming left V 8 bases short and J 2 bases short, with 10 bases between. The CDR3 is 13 amino acids. Germline CDR1 and CDR2: PRHDT and FYEKMQ (reference sequence). The CDR3 DNA reads TGTGCCAGCTCCCGGGGAACTGGAAACACCATATATTTT. Translating gives CASSRGTGNTIYF.

This clone has a single count. Sequence at one end of the junction differs from germline and may be a read error. The chain is built from TRBV7-7 and TRBJ2-2; no definite D call. Looked up from germline, CDR1 is SSHAT and CDR2 is FNYEAQ (reference sequence). The CDR3 extends over 15 amino acids. The CDR3, as DNA: TGTGCTAGCAGCTTATTACACAGAAACACCGGGGAGCTGTTTTTT. Its protein is CASSLLHRNTGELFF.

This chain links TRBV28 with TRBJ2-7; 9 bases are a match to TRBD2. J gave up 0 bases and V 0 bases, and 3 bases lay outside the gene matches. Germline V gene data show CDR1 as MDHEN and CDR2 as SYDVKM. This CDR3 contains 16 residues. CDR3 nucleotides: TGTGCCAGCAGTTTATGGGGACTAGCCAGCTCCTACGAGCAGTACTTC. This sequence encodes CASSLWGLASSYEQYF.

This rearrangement joins TRBV2 to TRBJ1-1; 7 positions match TRBD1. Unmatched junction bases numbered 5, after V lost 4 bases and J lost 6 bases. The CDR3 runs to 13 residues. CDR1 is SNHLY, CDR2 FYNNEI, per germline. CDR3 amino acids: CASSGTGASEAFF. The CDR3 DNA follows: TGTGCCAGCAGTGGAACAGGGGCCTCTGAAGCTTTCTTT.

The genes are TRBV6-1 and TRBJ2-5; 8 nucleotides match TRBD2. Germline V gene sequence: CDR1 MNHNS, CDR2 SASEGT. J lost 4 bases, V lost 10 bases, and 14 bases had no gene match. This CDR3 is 15 amino acids long. The CDR3 nucleotides read TGTGCCACCACACCGGGGGGGCAGGGTGGAGAGACCCAGTACTTC. It yields the protein CATTPGGQGGETQYF.

This rearrangement joins TRBV27 to TRBJ2-7, with 11 bases fitting TRBD2. After removal of 6 bases from V and 3 bases from J, the junction contained 4 bases not matched to a gene. Germline V lookup: CDR1 MNHEY, CDR2 SMNVEV (reference sequence). The CDR3 consists of 14 residues. CDR3 DNA: TGTGCCAGCAGACTAGCGGGGGTGTACTACGAGCAGTACTTC. Its translation is CASRLAGVYYEQYF.

The chain uses TRBV7-9 and TRBJ2-7; D may be TRBD2 (6 bases). The V and J ends lost 2 bases and 4 bases respectively, with 15 bases between them. This CDR3 contains 15 residues. Germline CDR1 SEHNR, CDR2 FQNEAQ (reference sequence). CDR3 bases: TGTGCCAGCAGCTTACCCCTCCGGGGGATATACGAGCAGTACTTC. The encoded protein is CASSLPLRGIYEQYF.

V gene TRBV5-1 combines with J gene TRBJ2-3; D perhaps matches TRBD2 (6 bases). The CDR3 totals 16 residues. Trimming left V 5 bases short and J 1 base short, with 17 bases between. Germline-derived CDR1 and CDR2 are SGHRS and YFSETQ. The CDR3 DNA reads as TGCGCCAGCAGTCCTACTCCTAGCGCACGCACAGATACGCAGTATTTT. Translated: CASSPTPSARTDTQYF.

This chain links TRBV9 with TRBJ2-2, with D possibly being TRBD1 (6 bases). V dropped 5 bases and J dropped 0 bases, with 8 bases sitting between them. Germline V lookup: CDR1 SGDLS, CDR2 YYNGEE. This CDR3 is 14 amino acids long. The CDR3 is CASRGTTNTGELFF. The CDR3 DNA is TGTGCCAGCAGAGGGACAACGAACACCGGGGAGCTGTTTTTT.

The chain couples TRBV19 to TRBJ1-1; D perhaps matches TRBD1 (6 bases). Trimming cost V 1 base and J 1 base, with 10 bases left between them. The CDR3 contains 15 residues. Germline V gene data show CDR1 as LNHDA and CDR2 as SQIVND (reference sequence). In DNA, the CDR3 is TGTGCCAGTAGTATAGGTCTGACAGGGAACACTGAAGCTTTCTTT. Encoded protein: CASSIGLTGNTEAFF.

In the case of this clone: At the DNA level, this CDR3 is encoded by other sequences in the same sample as well. The chain recombines TRBV7-2 with TRBJ2-1; a weak D match, TRBD2 (5 bases). This CDR3 contains 15 residues. Trimming shortened V by 1 base and J by 1 base, and 8 bases separated the two germline ends. Germline V gene sequence: CDR1 SGHTA, CDR2 FQGNSA. The CDR3 here is CASSLDRGSYNEQFF. CDR3 sequence (DNA): TGTGCCAGCAGCTTAGATCGAGGGTCCTACAATGAGCAGTTCTTC.

This chain links TRBV27 with TRBJ2-1; 10 bases fit TRBD2. V was pared by 4 bases and J by 4 bases, with 4 bases of the junction left unmatched. CDR3 length: 15 amino acids. CDR1 and CDR2 from the germline V gene are MNHEY and SMNVEV (reference sequence). Written as DNA, the CDR3 is TGTGCCAGCAGTTATCAAGCGGGAGGGTACAATGAGCAGTTCTTC. It translates to CASSYQAGGYNEQFF.

The J gene is TRBJ1-5, the V gene TRBV7-9; TRBD1 might be the D (5 bases). The CDR3 is 15 residues long. Deletions cut 5 bases from V and 5 bases from J, with 16 bases between. From germline, CDR1 is SEHNR and CDR2 FQNEAQ (reference sequence). The CDR3 coding sequence is TGTGCCAGCAGCCACGACAGTTATGGCGATCAGCCCCAGCATTTT. It encodes CASSHDSYGDQPQHF.

The chain joins TRBV18 to TRBJ2-1; D not resolved. Per germline, CDR1 KGHSH and CDR2 LQKENI. V was clipped by 1 base and J by 7 bases, with 5 bases between them. The CDR3 has 12 residues. CDR3 DNA: TGTGCCAGCTCACCACTACAGAATGAGCAGTTCTTC. This codes for CASSPLQNEQFF.

The rearrangement joins TRBV7-9 to TRBJ1-1; possibly TRBD1 for D (6 bases). V dropped 1 base and J dropped 8 bases, with 11 bases sitting between them. The V gene's germline CDR1 is SEHNR and CDR2 FQNEAQ (reference sequence). This CDR3 comprises 13 residues. The CDR3 nucleotides read TGTGCCAGCAGCTTAGATGGGACAAGAGAAGCTTTCTTT. Translating gives CASSLDGTREAFF. Filled out from reference TRBV7-9 and TRBJ1-1, the complete variable domain reads DTGVSQNPRHKITKRGQNVTFRCDPISEHNRLYWYRQTLGQGPEFLTYFQNEAQLEKSRLLSDRFSAERPKGSFSTLEIQRTEQGDSAMYLCASSLDGTREAFFGQGTRLTVV.